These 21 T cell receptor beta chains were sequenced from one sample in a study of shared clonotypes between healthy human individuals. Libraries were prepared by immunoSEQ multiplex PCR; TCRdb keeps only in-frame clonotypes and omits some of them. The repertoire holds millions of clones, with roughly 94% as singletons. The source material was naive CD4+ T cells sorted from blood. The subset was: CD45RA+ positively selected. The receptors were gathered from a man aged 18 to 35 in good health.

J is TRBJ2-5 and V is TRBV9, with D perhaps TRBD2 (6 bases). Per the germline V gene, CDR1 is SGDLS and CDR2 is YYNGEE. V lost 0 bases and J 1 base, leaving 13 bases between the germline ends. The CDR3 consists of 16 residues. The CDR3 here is CASSVEGGTFQETQYF. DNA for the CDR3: TGTGCCAGCAGCGTAGAGGGCGGGACCTTCCAAGAGACCCAGTACTTC.

The CDR3 loop is CASTPSGGRNEKLFF. CDR3 nucleotides: TGTGCCAGCACCCCGTCGGGGGGGCGAAATGAAAAACTGTTTTTT. The rearrangement links TRBV6-6 to TRBJ1-4; D is possibly TRBD1 (6 bases). Germline V CDR1 and CDR2: MNHNY, SVGAGI (reference sequence). This CDR3 has 15 amino acids. V was cut by 7 bases and J by 5 bases, with 17 bases left in between.

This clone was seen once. DNA for the CDR3: TGTGCCTGGAGTGTACAGTGGGGGCCCCAGCATTTT. It is translated as CAWSVQWGPQHF. The rearrangement joins TRBV30 to TRBJ1-5; no firm D call. Per germline, CDR1 GTSNPN and CDR2 SVGIG (reference sequence). The CDR3 is made up of 12 amino acids. V gave up 0 bases and J gave up 9 bases, with 9 bases separating them. Drawing the rest from reference TRBV30 and TRBJ1-5, the complete variable domain is SQTIHQWPATLVQPVGSPLSLECTVEGTSNPNLYWYRQAAGRGLQLLFYSVGIGQISSEVPQNLSASRPQDRQFILSSKKLLLSDSGFYLCAWSVQWGPQHFGDGTRLSIL.

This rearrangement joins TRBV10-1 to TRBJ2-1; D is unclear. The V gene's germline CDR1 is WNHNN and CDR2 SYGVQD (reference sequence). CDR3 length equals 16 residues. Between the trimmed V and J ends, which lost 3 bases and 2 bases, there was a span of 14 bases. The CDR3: CASSDRVSSAYNEQFF. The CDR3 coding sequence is TGCGCCAGCAGTGATCGAGTGAGTTCAGCCTACAATGAGCAGTTCTTC.

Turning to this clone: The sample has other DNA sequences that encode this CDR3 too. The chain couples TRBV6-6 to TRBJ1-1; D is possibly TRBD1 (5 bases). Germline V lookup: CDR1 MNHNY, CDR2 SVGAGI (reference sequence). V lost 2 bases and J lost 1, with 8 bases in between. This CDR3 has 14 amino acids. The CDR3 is CASSYGRENTEAFF. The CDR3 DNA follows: TGTGCCAGCAGTTACGGCAGGGAGAACACTGAAGCTTTCTTT.

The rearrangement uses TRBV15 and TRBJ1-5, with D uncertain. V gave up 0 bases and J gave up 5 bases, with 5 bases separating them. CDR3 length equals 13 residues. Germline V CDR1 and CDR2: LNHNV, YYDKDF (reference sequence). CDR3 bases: TGTGCCACCAGCAGAGAGTCCTATCAGCCCCAGCATTTT. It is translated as CATSRESYQPQHF.

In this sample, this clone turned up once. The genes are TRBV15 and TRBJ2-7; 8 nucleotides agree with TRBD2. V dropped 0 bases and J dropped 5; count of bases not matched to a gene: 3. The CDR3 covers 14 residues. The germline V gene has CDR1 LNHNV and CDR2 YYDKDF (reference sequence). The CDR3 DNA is TGTGCCACCAGCAGAGACGGGACTAGTAACGAGCAGTACTTC. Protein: CATSRDGTSNEQYF.

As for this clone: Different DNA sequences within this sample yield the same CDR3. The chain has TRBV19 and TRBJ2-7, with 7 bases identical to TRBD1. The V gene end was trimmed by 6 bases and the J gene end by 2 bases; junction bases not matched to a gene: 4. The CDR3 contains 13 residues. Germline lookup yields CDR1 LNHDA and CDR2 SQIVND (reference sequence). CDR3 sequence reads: CASSSQGAYEQYF. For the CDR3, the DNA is TGTGCCAGTAGCTCGCAGGGGGCCTACGAGCAGTACTTC.

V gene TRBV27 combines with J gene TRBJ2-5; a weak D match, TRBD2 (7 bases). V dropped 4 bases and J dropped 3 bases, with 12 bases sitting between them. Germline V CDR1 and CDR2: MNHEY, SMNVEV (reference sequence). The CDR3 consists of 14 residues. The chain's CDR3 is CASSWGGRKETQYF. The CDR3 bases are TGTGCCAGCAGTTGGGGGGGCCGAAAAGAGACCCAGTACTTC.

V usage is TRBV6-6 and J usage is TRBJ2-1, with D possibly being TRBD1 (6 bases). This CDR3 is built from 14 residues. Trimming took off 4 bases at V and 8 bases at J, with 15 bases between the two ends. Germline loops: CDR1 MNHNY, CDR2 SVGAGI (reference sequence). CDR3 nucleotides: TGTGCCAGCAGTTTTTCAGGGGCGGCCGATGAGCAGTTCTTC. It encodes CASSFSGAADEQFF.

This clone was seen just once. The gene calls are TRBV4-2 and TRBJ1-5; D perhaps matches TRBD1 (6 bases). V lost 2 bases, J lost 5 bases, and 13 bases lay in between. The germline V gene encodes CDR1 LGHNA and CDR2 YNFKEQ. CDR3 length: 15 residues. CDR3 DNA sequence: TGTGCCAGCAGCCAAAGGGTGGGACATGATCAGCCCCAGCATTTT. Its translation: CASSQRVGHDQPQHF.

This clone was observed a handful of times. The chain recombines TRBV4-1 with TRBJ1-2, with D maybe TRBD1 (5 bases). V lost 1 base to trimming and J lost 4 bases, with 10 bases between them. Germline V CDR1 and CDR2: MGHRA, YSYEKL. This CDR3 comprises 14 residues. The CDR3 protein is CASSQVRGAYGYTF. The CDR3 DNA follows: TGCGCCAGCAGCCAAGTGCGAGGGGCCTATGGCTACACCTTC.

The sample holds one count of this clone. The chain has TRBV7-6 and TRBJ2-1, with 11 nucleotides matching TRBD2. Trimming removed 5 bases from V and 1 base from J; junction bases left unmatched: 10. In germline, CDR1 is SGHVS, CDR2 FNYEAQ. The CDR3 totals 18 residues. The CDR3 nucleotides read TGTGCCAGCAGCCAAAGGCCGACTAGCGGGATTTCCTACAATGAGCAGTTCTTC. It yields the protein CASSQRPTSGISYNEQFF.

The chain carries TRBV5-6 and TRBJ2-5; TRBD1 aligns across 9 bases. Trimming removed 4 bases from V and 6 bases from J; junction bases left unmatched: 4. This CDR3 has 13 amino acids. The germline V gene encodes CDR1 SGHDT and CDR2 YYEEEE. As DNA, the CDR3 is TGTGCCAGCAGCCCGGACAGGGGAAAGACCCAGTACTTC. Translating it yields CASSPDRGKTQYF.

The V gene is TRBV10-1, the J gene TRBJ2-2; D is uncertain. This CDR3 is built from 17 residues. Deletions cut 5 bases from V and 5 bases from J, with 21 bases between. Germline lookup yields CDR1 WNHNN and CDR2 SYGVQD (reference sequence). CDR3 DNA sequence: TGCGCCAGCAGTCTTTTTCACGGTTGGAATGATACCGGGGAGCTGTTTTTT. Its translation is CASSLFHGWNDTGELFF.

DNA of the CDR3: TGTGCCAGTGATGCCGGCACAGATACGCAGTATTTT. Protein product: CASDAGTDTQYF. V gene TRBV2 combines with J gene TRBJ2-3; the D is unclear. Trimming left V 9 bases short and J 1 base short, with 8 bases between. The CDR3 covers 12 residues. In germline, CDR1 is SNHLY, CDR2 FYNNEI. Drawing the rest from reference TRBV2 and TRBJ2-3, the complete variable domain is EPEVTQTPSHQVTQMGQEVILRCVPISNHLYFYWYRQILGQKVEFLVSFYNNEISEKSEIFDDQFSVERPDGSNFTLKIRSTKLEDSAMYFCASDAGTDTQYFGPGTRLTVL.

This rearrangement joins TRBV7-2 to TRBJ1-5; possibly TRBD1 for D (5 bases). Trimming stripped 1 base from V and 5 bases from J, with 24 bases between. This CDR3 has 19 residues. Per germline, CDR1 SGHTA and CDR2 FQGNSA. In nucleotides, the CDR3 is TGTGCCAGCAGCTTAGTTTTCGGCCTGGGGGACTCGAGATATCAGCCCCAGCATTTT. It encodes CASSLVFGLGDSRYQPQHF. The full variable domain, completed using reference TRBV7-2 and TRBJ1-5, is GAGVSQSPSNKVTEKGKDVELRCDPISGHTALYWYRQSLGQGLEFLIYFQGNSAPDKSGLPSDRFSAERTGGSVSTLTIQRTQQEDSAVYLCASSLVFGLGDSRYQPQHFGDGTRLSIL.

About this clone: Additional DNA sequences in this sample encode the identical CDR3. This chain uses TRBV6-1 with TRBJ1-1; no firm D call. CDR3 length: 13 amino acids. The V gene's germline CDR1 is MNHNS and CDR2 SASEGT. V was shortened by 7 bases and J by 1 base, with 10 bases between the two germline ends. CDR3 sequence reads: CASKGGWNTEAFF. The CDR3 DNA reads TGTGCCAGCAAGGGAGGTTGGAACACTGAAGCTTTCTTT.

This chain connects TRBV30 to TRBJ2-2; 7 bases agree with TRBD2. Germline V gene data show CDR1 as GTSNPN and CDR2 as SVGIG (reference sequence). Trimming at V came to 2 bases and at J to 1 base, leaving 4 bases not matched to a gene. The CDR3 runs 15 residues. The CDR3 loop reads CAWSLGGRNTGELFF. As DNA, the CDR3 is TGTGCCTGGAGTCTAGGCGGGAGGAACACCGGGGAGCTGTTTTTT.

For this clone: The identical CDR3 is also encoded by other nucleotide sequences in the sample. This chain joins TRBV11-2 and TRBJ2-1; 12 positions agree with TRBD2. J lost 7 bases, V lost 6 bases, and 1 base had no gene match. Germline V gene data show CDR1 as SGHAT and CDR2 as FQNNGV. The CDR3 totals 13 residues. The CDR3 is CASSLAGGNEQFF. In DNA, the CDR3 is TGTGCCAGCAGTCTAGCGGGAGGGAATGAGCAGTTCTTC.

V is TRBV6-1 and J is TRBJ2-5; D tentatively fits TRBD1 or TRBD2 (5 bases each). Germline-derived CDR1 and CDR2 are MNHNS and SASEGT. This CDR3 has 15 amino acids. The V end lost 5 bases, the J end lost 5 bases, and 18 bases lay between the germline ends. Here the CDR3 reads CASSPYVVEGETQYF. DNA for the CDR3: TGTGCCAGCAGTCCTTACGTGGTTGAGGGGGAGACCCAGTACTTC.